This TCR beta chain appears in the sequencing data of a study of blood T cell repertoires in COVID-19. Study-wide background: The United States, Italy and Spain supplied acute and convalescent COVID-19 samples. PBMCs, B-cell-depleted T cells, or T cells were the source of the cDNA or gDNA that made up the material.

The CDR3 extends over 17 amino acids. The trim removed 4 bases at V and 0 bases at J, leaving 9 bases unmatched. Germline lookup yields CDR1 LGHDT and CDR2 YNNKEL (reference sequence). In the study's own analysis: Reference gene primer amplification in the assay estimated nucleated cell counts. Profiled with immunoSEQ multiplex PCR; TCRdb holds only in-frame clones, not every one. V and J calls and clone size follow that table, whereas D and trimming were derived from the DNA. In the table there are about 48,000 clones, approximately 84% of which are singletons. This chain joins TRBV3-1 (or the pseudogene TRBV3-2) and TRBJ1-3; TRBD1 matches 7 bases. Input material: peripheral blood. The TCR was taken from a woman at least 80 years old with COVID-19, enrolled during active disease. The CDR3 coding sequence is TGTGCCAGCAGCCCCCCACAGGGGTCGGGCTCTGGAAACACCATATATTTT. The encoded protein is CASSPPQGSGSGNTIYF.